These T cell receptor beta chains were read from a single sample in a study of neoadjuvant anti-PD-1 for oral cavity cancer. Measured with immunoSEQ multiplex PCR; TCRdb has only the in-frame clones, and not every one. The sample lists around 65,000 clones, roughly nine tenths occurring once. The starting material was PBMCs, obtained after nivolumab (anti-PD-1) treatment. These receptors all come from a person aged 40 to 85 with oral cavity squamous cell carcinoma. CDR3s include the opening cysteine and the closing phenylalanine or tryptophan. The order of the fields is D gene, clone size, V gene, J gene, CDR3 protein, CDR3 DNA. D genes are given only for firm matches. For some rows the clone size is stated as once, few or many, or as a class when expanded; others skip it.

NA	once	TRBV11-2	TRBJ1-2	CASRGGRTNPYGYTF	TGTGCCAGCAGAGGTGGACGGACCAATCCCTATGGCTACACCTTC
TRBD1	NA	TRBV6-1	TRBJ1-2	CATARQGASGGYTF	TGTGCCACGGCCAGACAGGGGGCTTCCGGAGGCTACACCTTC
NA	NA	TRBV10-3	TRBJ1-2	CAISEWGGYTF	TGTGCCATCAGTGAGTGGGGTGGCTACACCTTC
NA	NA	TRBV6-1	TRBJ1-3	CASSEMSAGAGNTIYF	TGTGCCAGCAGTGAAATGTCTGCAGGGGCTGGAAACACCATATATTTT
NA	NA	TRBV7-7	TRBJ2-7	CASSEGNKNYEQYF	TGTGCTAGCAGCGAAGGGAACAAAAACTACGAGCAGTACTTC
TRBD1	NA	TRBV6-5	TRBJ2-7	CASSYQRTGAYEQYF	TGTGCCAGCAGTTACCAACGGACAGGGGCCTACGAGCAGTACTTC
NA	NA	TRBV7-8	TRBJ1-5	CASSLSSRRAQPQHF	TGTGCCAGCAGCTTATCGTCCAGACGAGCTCAGCCCCAGCATTTT
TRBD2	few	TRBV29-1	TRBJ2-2	CSVAGGPNTGELFF	TGCAGCGTTGCGGGAGGACCGAACACCGGGGAGCTGTTTTTT
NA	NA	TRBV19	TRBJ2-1	CATNGVGHEQFF	TGTGCCACCAACGGGGTAGGGCATGAGCAGTTCTTC
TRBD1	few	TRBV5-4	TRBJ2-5	CASSLAGQGRETQYF	TGTGCCAGCAGCTTGGCCGGACAGGGCCGGGAGACCCAGTACTTC
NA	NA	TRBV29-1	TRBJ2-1	CSADWGTYNEQFF	TGCAGCGCAGACTGGGGGACCTACAATGAGCAGTTCTTC
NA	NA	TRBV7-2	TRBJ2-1	CASSLDRLYNEQFF	TGTGCCAGCAGCTTAGACAGGCTCTACAATGAGCAGTTCTTC
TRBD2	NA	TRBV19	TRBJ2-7	CASSISGNSYEQYF	TGTGCCAGTAGTATAAGCGGGAACTCCTACGAGCAGTACTTC
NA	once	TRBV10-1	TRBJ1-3	CASTTGNTIYF	TGCGCCAGCACGACTGGAAACACCATATATTTT
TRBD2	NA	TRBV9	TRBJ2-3	CASSVDVTSGIDTQYF	TGTGCCAGCAGCGTAGATGTGACTAGCGGAATAGATACGCAGTATTTT
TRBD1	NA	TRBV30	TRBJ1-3	CAWSRPQGAGGNTIYF	TGTGCCTGGAGCAGACCACAGGGGGCGGGAGGAAACACCATATATTTT
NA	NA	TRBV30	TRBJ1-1	CAWSTTGLNTEAFF	TGTGCCTGGAGTACCACAGGGTTGAACACTGAAGCTTTCTTT
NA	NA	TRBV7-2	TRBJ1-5	CASSLVDRSNQPQHF	TGTGCCAGCAGCTTAGTCGACAGGAGCAATCAGCCCCAGCATTTT
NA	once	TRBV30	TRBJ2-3	CASDTEGADTQYF	TGTGCCTCCGATACGGAGGGGGCAGATACGCAGTATTTT